Sequencing of this T cell receptor beta chain was carried out in a study of shared clonotypes between healthy human individuals. Notes on the study in general: Blood was the sole source, and tissue repertoires probably differ. The low donor count limited represented genetic and exposure-history diversity. Clonotypes shared by all four sorted-subset donors had higher generation probabilities than non-shared clonotypes.

The CDR3 consists of 15 residues. CDR1 and CDR2 from the germline V gene are SEHNR and FQNEAQ (reference sequence). V lost 3 bases, J lost 0 bases, and 2 bases stayed unmatched. In the naive CD8 group, cells lacked CD45RO and were positively selected for CCR7, so terminally differentiated effector memory CD45RA+ cells were left out. A remark on this clone: Its antigen is unknown. The same CDR3 can be traced to other DNA sequences in this sample.

Profiled with immunoSEQ multiplex PCR; TCRdb holds only in-frame clones, not every one. The sample includes hundreds of thousands of clones, around 96% seen only once; the top ten take approximately 0.1%. Sequencing input: naive CD8+ T cells sorted from blood. The chain combines TRBV7-9 with TRBJ2-1; 7 nucleotides line up with TRBD1. The receptor comes from a woman in her 30s in good health. The CDR3 DNA reads as TGTGCCAGCAGCTTGACAGGGAGCTCCTACAATGAGCAGTTCTTC. Protein: CASSLTGSSYNEQFF. The full variable domain, its missing parts supplied by reference TRBV7-9 and TRBJ2-1, is DTGVSQNPRHKITKRGQNVTFRCDPISEHNRLYWYRQTLGQGPEFLTYFQNEAQLEKSRLLSDRFSAERPKGSFSTLEIQRTEQGDSAMYLCASSLTGSSYNEQFFGPGTRLTVL.